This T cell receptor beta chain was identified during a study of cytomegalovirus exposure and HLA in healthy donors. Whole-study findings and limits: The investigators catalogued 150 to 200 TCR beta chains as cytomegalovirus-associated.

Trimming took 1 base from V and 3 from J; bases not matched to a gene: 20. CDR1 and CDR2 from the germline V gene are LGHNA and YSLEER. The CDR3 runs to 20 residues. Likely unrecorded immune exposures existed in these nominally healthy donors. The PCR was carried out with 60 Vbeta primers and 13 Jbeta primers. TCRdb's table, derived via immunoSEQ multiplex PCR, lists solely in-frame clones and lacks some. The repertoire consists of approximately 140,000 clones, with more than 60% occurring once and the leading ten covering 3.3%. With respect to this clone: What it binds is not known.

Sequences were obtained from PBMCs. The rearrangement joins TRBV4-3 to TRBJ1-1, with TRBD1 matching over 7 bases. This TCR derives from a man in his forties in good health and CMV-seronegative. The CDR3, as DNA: TGCGCCAGCAGCCAAGTTCCGCCCAGACAGGGTGGTGTTTTTTACACTGAAGCTTTCTTT. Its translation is CASSQVPPRQGGVFYTEAFF.